This entry features one T cell receptor (beta chain) sequence. Its target is unknown. Sequenced with the Oncomine TCR Beta short-read assay was DNA taken from cultured CD4+ T cells. MiXCR, applied by TCRdb to the PCR reads, yields one record per CDR3 protein. In the table there are around 20,000 distinct CDR3 sequences, roughly 36% of which are singletons. These data originate in a study of vaccination and CD4 T cells after COVID-19. Study overall: Several convalescent patients had mild and one had severe PCR-confirmed SARS-CoV-2 disease. Stimulation used overlapping spike peptides from SARS-CoV-2, HCoV-NL63, HCoV-OC43 and HCoV-229E.

CDR1 is KGHDR, CDR2 SFDVKD, per germline. Trimming stripped 12 bases from V and 1 base from J, with 15 bases between. This CDR3 region has 15 residues. Time point specified: late sampling 161 to 241 days after vaccination in a few convalescent patients. Sample treatment: approximately 10-day PBMC culture with coronavirus spike peptide pools or control peptides (ViraFEST assay). PCR-confirmed positives ranged from March to December 2020, preceding US Alpha, Beta and Delta variants. The authors cultured around 1.9 million PBMCs per well with around 10 IU/ml IL-2 and approximately 10 ug/ml peptide pools.

The V call is TRBV24-1, the J call TRBJ2-6; the D gene is possibly TRBD2 (6 bases). This sample comprised CD4+ T cells from blood, cultured in vitro, obtained about 7 months after SARS-CoV-2 vaccination. The sequence derives from a human donor who had recovered from COVID-19. The CDR3 protein is CASSQAGSGANVLTF. The CDR3 DNA reads TGTGCCTCCTCGCAGGCGGGATCTGGGGCCAACGTCCTGACTTTC.